The next 4 T cell receptor beta chains were all read from a single sample in a study of cytomegalovirus exposure and HLA in healthy donors. A multiplex PCR was run with 60 Vbeta primers and 13 Jbeta primers. This table comes from immunoSEQ multiplex PCR, and its TCRdb copy is limited to in-frame clones, with some not included. The sample records roughly 130,000 clones, more than 60% being singletons. Source material: PBMCs. Receptors were obtained from a woman between 40 and 50 years old in good health and CMV-seropositive.

V gene TRBV5-4 combines with J gene TRBJ1-2; 7 bases line up with TRBD1. The CDR3 has 14 amino acids. Germline values: CDR1 SGHNT, CDR2 YYREEE (reference sequence). J was trimmed by 3 bases and V by 3 bases; bases with no gene match: 5. CDR3 loop: CASSYGTAYYGYTF. The CDR3 DNA sequence: TGTGCCAGCAGCTACGGGACAGCCTACTATGGCTACACCTTC.

The V and J genes are TRBV5-6 and TRBJ1-1; possibly TRBD1 for D (5 bases). The CDR3 is made up of 16 amino acids. Germline lookup yields CDR1 SGHDT and CDR2 YYEEEE. Trimming shortened V by 3 bases and J by 0 bases, and 15 bases separated the two germline ends. Here the CDR3 reads CASSYLGAGMNTEAFF. In DNA, the CDR3 is TGTGCCAGCAGCTACCTAGGGGCAGGGATGAACACTGAAGCTTTCTTT.

The J gene is TRBJ2-2, the V gene TRBV2, with no clear D. CDR1 and CDR2 (germline): SNHLY, FYNNEI. This CDR3 comprises 12 residues. Trimming removed 2 bases at V and 7 bases at J, with 5 bases between. The CDR3 DNA sequence: TGTGCCAGCAGTGAATGGAGCGGGGAGCTGTTTTTT. Residues: CASSEWSGELFF.

V usage is TRBV6-1 and J usage is TRBJ1-4, with 7 bases fitting TRBD1. The length of the CDR3 is 17 residues. Germline CDR1 MNHNS, CDR2 SASEGT. Trimming at V came to 4 bases and at J to 0 bases, leaving 8 bases not matched to a gene. The CDR3 reads CASSVGQALATNEKLFF. The CDR3 nucleotides are TGTGCCAGCAGTGTCGGACAGGCTCTCGCAACTAATGAAAAACTGTTTTTT.